The 15 T cell receptor beta chains given below trace back to one sample, sequenced in a study of response to subunit inactivated influenza vaccine. Each CDR3 protein is one row after TCRdb ran MiXCR on the RT-PCR reads. The sample consists of under 200,000 distinct CDR3 sequences, 10% to 15% of them appearing once. These same records also appear under a second study, on T cells expressing NK-cell markers. This second report adds: Beta-chain TCR cDNA was generated via 5'RACE template switching with UMIs.

Material: CD8+ T cells sorted from PBMCs, obtained 11 to 12 days after vaccination. Receptor source: a man in his fifties or sixties who received an inactivated influenza vaccine.

This clonotype has more than one count but fewer than ten. The genes are TRBV3-1 and TRBJ1-2; D call uncertain. Germline V gene data show CDR1 as LGHDT and CDR2 as YNNKEL (reference sequence). V gave up 0 bases and J gave up 5 bases, with 7 bases separating them. The CDR3 is 13 amino acids. The CDR3 DNA sequence: TGTGCCAGCAGCCAAGAATCAGAATATGGCTACACCTTC. This sequence encodes CASSQESEYGYTF. Variable domain in full (rest from reference TRBV3-1 and TRBJ1-2): DTAVSQTPKYLVTQMGNDKSIKCEQNLGHDTMYWYKQDSKKFLKIMFSYNNKELIINETVPNRFSPKSPDKAHLNLHINSLELGDSAVYFCASSQESEYGYTFGSGTRLTVV.

This clonotype has a handful of counts. The chain joins TRBV7-6 to TRBJ2-1; D is perhaps TRBD1 (5 bases). Germline CDR1 is SGHVS and CDR2 is FNYEAQ. The V gene lost 2 bases and the J gene lost 9 bases, with 8 bases spanning the gap. The CDR3 contains 12 residues. The CDR3 here is CASSLFQGEQFF. CDR3 in DNA: TGTGCCAGCAGCTTATTTCAGGGTGAGCAGTTCTTC.

The chain joins TRBV28 to TRBJ1-5; D gene ambiguous. V gave up 3 bases and J gave up 5 bases, with 11 bases separating them. Germline-derived CDR1 and CDR2 are MDHEN and SYDVKM. The CDR3 totals 14 residues. Here the CDR3 DNA reads TGTGCCAGCAGTTTGGTAAGGCGGGATCAGCCCCAGCATTTT. This codes for CASSLVRRDQPQHF.

CDR3 sequence (DNA): TGTGCCAGCAGCCCCTTCACTAGCATTGAGCAGTTCTTC. Residues: CASSPFTSIEQFF. The chain couples TRBV7-9 to TRBJ2-1; possible D gene TRBD2, 6 bases. Germline loops: CDR1 SEHNR, CDR2 FQNEAQ (reference sequence). The germline V and J ends were trimmed by 5 bases and 9 bases, with 14 bases remaining between them. The CDR3 is made up of 13 amino acids. The variable domain in full, with the rest retrieved from reference TRBV7-9 and TRBJ2-1, is DTGVSQNPRHKITKRGQNVTFRCDPISEHNRLYWYRQTLGQGPEFLTYFQNEAQLEKSRLLSDRFSAERPKGSFSTLEIQRTEQGDSAMYLCASSPFTSIEQFFGPGTRLTVL.

In its sample, this clonotype was seen many times. The chain couples TRBV20-1 to TRBJ1-2; D is unclear. The germline gives CDR1 DFQATT, CDR2 SNEGSKA (reference sequence). The CDR3 runs to 14 residues. Trimming shortened V by 1 base and J by 8 bases, and 17 bases separated the two germline ends. The CDR3 coding sequence is TGCAGTGCTAGAGTAAAGCGGGTTGCTGAGGGCTACACCTTC. It specifies CSARVKRVAEGYTF.

The chain joins TRBV29-1 to TRBJ2-7; TRBD1 aligns across 8 bases. Trimming cost V 5 bases and J 6 bases; bases outside gene matches: 6. The CDR3 is made up of 12 amino acids. The germline gives CDR1 SQVTM, CDR2 ANQGSEA. CDR3 protein: CSVRTGLGEQYF. In DNA, the CDR3 is TGCAGCGTTCGGACAGGGTTAGGCGAGCAGTACTTC.

The chain joins TRBV20-1 to TRBJ2-1, with TRBD1 matching over 8 bases. Germline V gives CDR1 DFQATT, CDR2 SNEGSKA (reference sequence). This CDR3 region has 13 residues. Trimming removed 6 bases from V and 8 bases from J; junction bases left unmatched: 9. CDR3 DNA: TGCAGTGCCAGTACCGGGACAGGTGATGAGCAGTTCTTC. Its protein product is CSASTGTGDEQFF.

This rearrangement joins TRBV24-1 to TRBJ2-1, with 10 nucleotides matching TRBD1. CDR3 length: 15 amino acids. J gave up 6 bases and V 4 bases, and 5 bases lay outside the gene matches. Germline lookup yields CDR1 KGHDR and CDR2 SFDVKD. The CDR3 loop reads CATSDPRTGGNEQFF. The CDR3, as DNA: TGTGCCACCAGTGACCCGAGGACAGGGGGCAATGAGCAGTTCTTC.

This chain links TRBV21-1 with TRBJ2-7. TRBV21-1 is a recognized pseudogene. The CDR3 totals 13 residues. In DNA form, the CDR3 reads TGTGCCAGCAGCAAAGCCCCCCTCCTCGAGCAGTACTTC. It is translated as CASSKAPLLEQYF.

The V gene is TRBV29-1, the J gene TRBJ1-1, with D possibly being TRBD1 (6 bases). Germline CDR1 is SQVTM and CDR2 is ANQGSEA. V was cut by 4 bases and J by 3 bases, with 6 bases left in between. The CDR3 has 11 residues. The CDR3 nucleotides are TGCAGCGTTGGGACAGACACTGAAGCTTTCTTT. It specifies CSVGTDTEAFF.

This clonotype has only a few counts. This chain links TRBV2 with TRBJ2-1; no clear D. The CDR3 contains 16 residues. CDR1 SNHLY and CDR2 FYNNEI come from the germline V gene. Trimming removed 3 bases from V and 7 bases from J, with 19 bases in between. CDR3 protein: CASSEGIGYRANEQFF. The CDR3 DNA follows: TGTGCCAGCAGTGAGGGTATTGGCTACAGAGCGAATGAGCAGTTCTTC.

CDR3 residues: CASSTSPNQPQHF. The CDR3 coding sequence is TGTGCCAGCAGTACCAGCCCCAATCAGCCCCAGCATTTT. This chain uses TRBV11-2 with TRBJ1-5; no clear D gene. CDR3 length: 13 residues. CDR1 and CDR2 (germline): SGHAT, FQNNGV. Trimming took 6 bases from V and 3 from J, leaving 9 bases between them.

This chain uses TRBV10-3 with TRBJ1-1, with no clear D. The CDR3 is 14 amino acids. Germline assignment: CDR1 ENHRY and CDR2 SYGVKD. V was clipped by 0 bases and J by 7 bases, with 12 bases between them. This chain's CDR3 is CAISESTTKLEAFF. CDR3 sequence (DNA): TGTGCCATCAGTGAGTCAACGACCAAACTTGAAGCTTTCTTT.

V and J are TRBV30 and TRBJ2-2, with TRBD1 identical over 10 bases. V lost 1 base, J lost 4 bases, and 3 bases stayed unmatched. The CDR3 is 15 residues long. Germline loops: CDR1 GTSNPN, CDR2 SVGIG (reference sequence). CDR3 nucleotides: TGTGCCTGGAGTGCCGGGACAGGGGTCACCGGGGAGCTGTTTTTT. This sequence encodes CAWSAGTGVTGELFF.

This clonotype was counted only a few times. The V and J genes are TRBV11-2 and TRBJ2-7, with 7 bases matching TRBD1. V lost 1 base and J lost 4; bases outside the gene matches: 4. The CDR3 spans 14 residues. CDR1 is SGHAT and CDR2 is FQNNGV in the germline V gene. CDR3 bases: TGTGCCAGCAGCTTAGGAGGACAGGCTTACGAGCAGTACTTC. Residues: CASSLGGQAYEQYF.